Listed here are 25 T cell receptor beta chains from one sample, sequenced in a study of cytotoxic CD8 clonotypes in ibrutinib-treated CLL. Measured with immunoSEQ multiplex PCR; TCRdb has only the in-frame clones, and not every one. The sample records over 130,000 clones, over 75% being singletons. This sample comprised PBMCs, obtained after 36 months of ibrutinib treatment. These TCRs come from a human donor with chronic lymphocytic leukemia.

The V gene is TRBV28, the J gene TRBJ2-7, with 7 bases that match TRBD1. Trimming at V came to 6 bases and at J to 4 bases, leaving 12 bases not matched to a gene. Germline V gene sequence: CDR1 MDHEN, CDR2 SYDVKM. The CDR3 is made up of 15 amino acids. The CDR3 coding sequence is TGTGCCAGCAGCGCTCCGGGACAGAACCTTTACGAGCAGTACTTC. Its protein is CASSAPGQNLYEQYF.

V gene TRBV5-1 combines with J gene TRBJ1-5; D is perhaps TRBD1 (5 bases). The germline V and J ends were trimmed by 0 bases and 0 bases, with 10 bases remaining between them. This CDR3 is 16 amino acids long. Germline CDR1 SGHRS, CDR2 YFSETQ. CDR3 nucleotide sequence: TGCGCCAGCAGCTTGGGATCCAGGGATAGCAATCAGCCCCAGCATTTT. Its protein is CASSLGSRDSNQPQHF.

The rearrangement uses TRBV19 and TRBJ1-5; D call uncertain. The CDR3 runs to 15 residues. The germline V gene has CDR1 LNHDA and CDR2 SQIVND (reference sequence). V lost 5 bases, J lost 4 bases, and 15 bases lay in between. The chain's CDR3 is CASSLTGLRNQPQHF. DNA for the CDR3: TGTGCCAGTAGTCTCACCGGACTGAGAAATCAGCCCCAGCATTTT.

The CDR3 reads CASSTSSTGRRSYNEQFF. CDR3 sequence (DNA): TGTGCCAGCAGCACGTCTTCTACTGGGAGAAGGTCCTACAATGAGCAGTTCTTC. This chain joins TRBV13 and TRBJ2-1, with D maybe TRBD2 (5 bases). Looked up from germline, CDR1 is PRHDT and CDR2 is FYEKMQ (reference sequence). There are 18 residues in the CDR3. The V end lost 5 bases, the J end lost 1 base, and 21 bases lay between the germline ends.

CDR3 loop: CASSLTSLQAGELFF. For the CDR3, the DNA is TGTGCCAGCAGTCTTACTAGCCTACAAGCCGGGGAGCTGTTTTTT. The rearrangement uses TRBV2 and TRBJ2-2; TRBD2 is a possible D gene (6 bases). Germline V gene sequence: CDR1 SNHLY, CDR2 FYNNEI. V dropped 5 bases and J dropped 6 bases, with 16 bases sitting between them. This CDR3 comprises 15 residues.

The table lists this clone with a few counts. The CDR3 DNA follows: TGCGCCAGCAGGGGGACAGGGTCTCCCTATGGCTACACCTTC. Amino acids: CASRGTGSPYGYTF. The chain links TRBV10-1 to TRBJ1-2; 9 nucleotides match TRBD1. The V gene end was trimmed by 6 bases and the J gene end by 4 bases; junction bases not matched to a gene: 6. This CDR3 spans 14 amino acids. The germline gives CDR1 WNHNN, CDR2 SYGVQD (reference sequence).

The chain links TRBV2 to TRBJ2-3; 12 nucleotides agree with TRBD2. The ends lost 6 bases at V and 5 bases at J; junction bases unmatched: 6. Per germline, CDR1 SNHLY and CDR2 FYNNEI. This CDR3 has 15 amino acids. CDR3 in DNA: TGTGCCAGCAGAGGGACTAGCGGGTGGATAGATACGCAGTATTTT. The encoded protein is CASRGTSGWIDTQYF.

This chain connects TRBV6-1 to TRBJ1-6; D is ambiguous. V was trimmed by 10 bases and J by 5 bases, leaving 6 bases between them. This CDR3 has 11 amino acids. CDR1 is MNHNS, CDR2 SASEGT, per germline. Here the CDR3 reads CATENNSPLHF. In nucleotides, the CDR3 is TGTGCCACTGAGAATAATTCACCCCTCCACTTT.

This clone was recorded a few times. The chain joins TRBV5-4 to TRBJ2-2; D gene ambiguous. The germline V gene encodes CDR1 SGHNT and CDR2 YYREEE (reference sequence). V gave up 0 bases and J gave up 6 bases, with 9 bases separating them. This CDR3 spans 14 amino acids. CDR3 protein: CASSLVVAPGELFF. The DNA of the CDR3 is TGTGCCAGCAGCTTGGTGGTAGCCCCCGGGGAGCTGTTTTTT.

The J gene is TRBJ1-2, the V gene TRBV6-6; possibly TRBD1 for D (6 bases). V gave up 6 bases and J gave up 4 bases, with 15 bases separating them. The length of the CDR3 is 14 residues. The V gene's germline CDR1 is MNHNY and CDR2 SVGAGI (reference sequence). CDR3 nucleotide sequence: TGTGCCAGCAGCCTCGATGGAGGGGGCTATGGCTACACCTTC. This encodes CASSLDGGGYGYTF.

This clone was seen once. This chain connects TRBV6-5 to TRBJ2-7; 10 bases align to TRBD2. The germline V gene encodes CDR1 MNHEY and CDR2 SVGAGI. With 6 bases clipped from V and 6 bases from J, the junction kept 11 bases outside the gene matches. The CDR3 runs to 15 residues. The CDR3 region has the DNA TGTGCCAGCAGGCCTACTAGCGGGATCGCCGCCGAGCAGTACTTC. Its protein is CASRPTSGIAAEQYF.

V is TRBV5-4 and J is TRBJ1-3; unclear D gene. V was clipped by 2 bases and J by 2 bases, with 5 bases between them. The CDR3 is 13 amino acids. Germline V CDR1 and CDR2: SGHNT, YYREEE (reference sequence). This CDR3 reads CASSFRTGNTIYF. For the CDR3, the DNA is TGTGCCAGCAGCTTCAGGACTGGAAACACCATATATTTT.

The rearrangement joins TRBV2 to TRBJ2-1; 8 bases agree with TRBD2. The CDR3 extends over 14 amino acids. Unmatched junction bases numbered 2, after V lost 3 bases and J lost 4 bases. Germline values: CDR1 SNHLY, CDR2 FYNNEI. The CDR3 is CASSDTSGYNEQFF. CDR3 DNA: TGTGCCAGCAGTGACACTAGCGGTTACAATGAGCAGTTCTTC. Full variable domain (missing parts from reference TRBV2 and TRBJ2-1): EPEVTQTPSHQVTQMGQEVILRCVPISNHLYFYWYRQILGQKVEFLVSFYNNEISEKSEIFDDQFSVERPDGSNFTLKIRSTKLEDSAMYFCASSDTSGYNEQFFGPGTRLTVL.

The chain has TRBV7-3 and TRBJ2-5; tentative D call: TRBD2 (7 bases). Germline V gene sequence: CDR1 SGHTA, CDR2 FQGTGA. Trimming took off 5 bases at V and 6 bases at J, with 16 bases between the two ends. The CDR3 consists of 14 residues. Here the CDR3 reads CASSRGSGDKTQYF. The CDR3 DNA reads TGTGCCAGCAGCCGGGGCAGCGGGGACAAGACCCAGTACTTC.

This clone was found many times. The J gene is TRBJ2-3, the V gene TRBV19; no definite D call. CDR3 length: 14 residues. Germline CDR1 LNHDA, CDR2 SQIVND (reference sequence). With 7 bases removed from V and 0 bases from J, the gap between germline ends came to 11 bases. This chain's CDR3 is CASKDTGSTDTQYF. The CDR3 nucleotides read TGTGCCAGTAAAGACACCGGAAGCACAGATACGCAGTATTTT.

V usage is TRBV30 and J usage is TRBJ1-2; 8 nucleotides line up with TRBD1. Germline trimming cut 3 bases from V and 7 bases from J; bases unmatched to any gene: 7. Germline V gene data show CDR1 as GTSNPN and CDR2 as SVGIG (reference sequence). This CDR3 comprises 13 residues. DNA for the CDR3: TGTGCCTGGAGGGCGACAGGGGCGGGTGGCTACACCTTC. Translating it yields CAWRATGAGGYTF. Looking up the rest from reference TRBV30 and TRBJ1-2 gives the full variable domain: SQTIHQWPATLVQPVGSPLSLECTVEGTSNPNLYWYRQAAGRGLQLLFYSVGIGQISSEVPQNLSASRPQDRQFILSSKKLLLSDSGFYLCAWRATGAGGYTFGSGTRLTVV.

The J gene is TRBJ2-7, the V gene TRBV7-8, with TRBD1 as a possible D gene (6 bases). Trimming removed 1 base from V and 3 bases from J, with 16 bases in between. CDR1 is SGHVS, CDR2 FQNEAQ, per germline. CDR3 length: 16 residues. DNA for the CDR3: TGTGCCAGCAGCTTAGTTGTTACGACAGGAAACTACGAGCAGTACTTC. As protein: CASSLVVTTGNYEQYF.

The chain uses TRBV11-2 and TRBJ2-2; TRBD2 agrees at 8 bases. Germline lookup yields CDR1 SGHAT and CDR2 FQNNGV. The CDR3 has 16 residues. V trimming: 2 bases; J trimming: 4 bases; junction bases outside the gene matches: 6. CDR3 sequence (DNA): TGTGCCAGCAGCTTATTAGCGGGGAACCCCACCGGGGAGCTGTTTTTT. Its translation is CASSLLAGNPTGELFF.

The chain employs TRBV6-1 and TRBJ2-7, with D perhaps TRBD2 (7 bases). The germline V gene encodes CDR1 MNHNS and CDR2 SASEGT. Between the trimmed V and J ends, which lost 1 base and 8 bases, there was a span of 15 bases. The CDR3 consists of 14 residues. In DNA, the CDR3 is TGTGCCAGCAGTGAAGACTGGCGGGGGCCACAGCAGTACTTC. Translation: CASSEDWRGPQQYF.

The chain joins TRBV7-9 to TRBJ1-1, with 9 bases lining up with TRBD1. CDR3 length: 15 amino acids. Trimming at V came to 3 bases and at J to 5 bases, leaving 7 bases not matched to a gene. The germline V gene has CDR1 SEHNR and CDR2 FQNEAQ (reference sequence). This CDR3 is CASSFGTGWSTEAFF. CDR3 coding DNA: TGTGCCAGCAGCTTCGGGACAGGGTGGAGTACTGAAGCTTTCTTT.

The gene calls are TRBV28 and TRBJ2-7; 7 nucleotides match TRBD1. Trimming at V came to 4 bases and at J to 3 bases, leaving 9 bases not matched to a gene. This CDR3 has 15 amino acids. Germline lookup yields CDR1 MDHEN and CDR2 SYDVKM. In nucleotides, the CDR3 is TGTGCCAGCAGTTCCACAGGGGTTGGGAACTACGAGCAGTACTTC. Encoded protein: CASSSTGVGNYEQYF.

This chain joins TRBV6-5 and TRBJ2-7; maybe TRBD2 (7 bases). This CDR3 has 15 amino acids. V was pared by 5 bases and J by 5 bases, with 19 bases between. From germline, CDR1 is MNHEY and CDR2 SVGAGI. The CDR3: CASSPEMGGPNEQYF. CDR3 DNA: TGTGCCAGCAGTCCGGAGATGGGGGGGCCTAACGAGCAGTACTTC.

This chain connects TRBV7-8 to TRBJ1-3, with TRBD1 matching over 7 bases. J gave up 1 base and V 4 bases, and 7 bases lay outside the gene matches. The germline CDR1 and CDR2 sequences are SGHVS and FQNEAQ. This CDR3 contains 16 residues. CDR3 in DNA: TGTGCCAGCAGCTCCGACGGACAGGTGTCTGGAAACACCATATATTTT. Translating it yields CASSSDGQVSGNTIYF.

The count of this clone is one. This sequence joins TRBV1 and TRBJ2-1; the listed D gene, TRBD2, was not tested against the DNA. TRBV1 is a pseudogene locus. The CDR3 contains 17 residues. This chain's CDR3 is CTSSQVVAPSGGNEQFF. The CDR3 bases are TGCACCAGCAGCCAAGTAGTGGCCCCTAGCGGGGGCAATGAGCAGTTCTTC.

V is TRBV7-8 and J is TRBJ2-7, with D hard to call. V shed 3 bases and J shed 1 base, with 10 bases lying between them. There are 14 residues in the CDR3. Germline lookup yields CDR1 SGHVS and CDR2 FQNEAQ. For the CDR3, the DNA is TGTGCCAGCAGCTTTGTGTCTCCATCCTACGAGCAGTACTTC. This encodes CASSFVSPSYEQYF. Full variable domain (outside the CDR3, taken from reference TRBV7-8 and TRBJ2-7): GAGVSQSPRYKVAKRGQDVALRCDPISGHVSLFWYQQALGQGPEFLTYFQNEAQLDKSGLPSDRFFAERPEGSVSTLKIQRTQQEDSAVYLCASSFVSPSYEQYFGPGTRLTVT.